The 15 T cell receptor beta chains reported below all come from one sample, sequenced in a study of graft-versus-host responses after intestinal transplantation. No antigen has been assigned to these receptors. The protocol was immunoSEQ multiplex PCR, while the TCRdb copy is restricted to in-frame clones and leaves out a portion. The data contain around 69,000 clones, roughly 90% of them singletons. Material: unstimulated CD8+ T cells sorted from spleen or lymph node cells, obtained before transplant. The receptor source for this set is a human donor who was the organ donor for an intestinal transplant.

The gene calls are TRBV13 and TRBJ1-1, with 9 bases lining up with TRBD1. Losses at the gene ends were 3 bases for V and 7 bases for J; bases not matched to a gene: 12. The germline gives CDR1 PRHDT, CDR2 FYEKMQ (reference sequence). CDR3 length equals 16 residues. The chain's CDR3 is CASSLDRGRFGGEAFF. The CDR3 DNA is TGTGCCAGCAGCTTGGACAGGGGACGGTTCGGCGGTGAAGCTTTCTTT.

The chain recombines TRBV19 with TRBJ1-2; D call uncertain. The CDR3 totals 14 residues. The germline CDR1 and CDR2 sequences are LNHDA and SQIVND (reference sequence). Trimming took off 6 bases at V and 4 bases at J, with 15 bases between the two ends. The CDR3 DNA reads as TGTGCCAGTAGACGCCCCTCAGTGTCCTATGGCTACACCTTC. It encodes CASRRPSVSYGYTF.

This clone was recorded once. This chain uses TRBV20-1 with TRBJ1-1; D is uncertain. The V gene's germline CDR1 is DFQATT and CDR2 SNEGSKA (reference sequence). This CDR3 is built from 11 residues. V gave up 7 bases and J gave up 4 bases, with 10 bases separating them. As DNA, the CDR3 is TGCAGTGGTCGGGAGACCACTGAAGCTTTCTTT. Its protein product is CSGRETTEAFF.

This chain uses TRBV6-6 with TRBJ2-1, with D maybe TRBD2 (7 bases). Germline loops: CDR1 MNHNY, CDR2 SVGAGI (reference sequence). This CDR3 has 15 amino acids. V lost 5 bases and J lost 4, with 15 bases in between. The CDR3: CASSLGGGDYNEQFF. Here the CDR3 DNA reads TGTGCCAGCAGTCTCGGAGGGGGGGATTACAATGAGCAGTTCTTC.

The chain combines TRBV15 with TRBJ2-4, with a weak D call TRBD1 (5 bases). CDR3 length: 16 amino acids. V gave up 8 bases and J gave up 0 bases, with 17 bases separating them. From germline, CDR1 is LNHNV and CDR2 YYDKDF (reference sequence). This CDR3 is CATRDSHILAKNIQYF. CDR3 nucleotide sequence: TGTGCCACCCGCGACAGCCACATTCTAGCCAAAAACATTCAGTACTTC.

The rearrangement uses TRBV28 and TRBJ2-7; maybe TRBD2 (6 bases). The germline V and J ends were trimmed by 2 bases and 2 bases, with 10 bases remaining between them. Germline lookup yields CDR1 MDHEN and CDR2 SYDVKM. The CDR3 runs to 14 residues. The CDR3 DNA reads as TGTGCCAGCAGTTTAGTTAGCGGCCCCTACGAGCAGTACGTC. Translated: CASSLVSGPYEQYV.

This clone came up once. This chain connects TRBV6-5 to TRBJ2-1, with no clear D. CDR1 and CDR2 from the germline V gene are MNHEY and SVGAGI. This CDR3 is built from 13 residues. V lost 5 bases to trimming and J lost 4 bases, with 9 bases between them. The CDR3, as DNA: TGTGCCAGCAGTGGCCCTCCTTACAATGAGCAGTTCTTC. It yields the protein CASSGPPYNEQFF.

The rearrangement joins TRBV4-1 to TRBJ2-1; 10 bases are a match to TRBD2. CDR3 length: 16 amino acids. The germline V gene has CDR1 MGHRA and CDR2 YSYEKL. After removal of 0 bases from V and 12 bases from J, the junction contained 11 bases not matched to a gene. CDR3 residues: CASSQDLIAGGVAQFF. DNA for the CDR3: TGCGCCAGCAGCCAAGATTTGATAGCGGGGGGCGTGGCGCAGTTCTTC.

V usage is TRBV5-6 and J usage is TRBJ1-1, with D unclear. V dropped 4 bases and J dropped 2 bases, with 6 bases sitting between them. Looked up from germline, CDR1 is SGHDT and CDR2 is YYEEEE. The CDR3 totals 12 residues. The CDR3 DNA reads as TGTGCCAGCAGCAGGACTAACACTGAAGCTTTCTTT. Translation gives CASSRTNTEAFF. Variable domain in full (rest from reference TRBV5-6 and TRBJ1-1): DAGVTQSPTHLIKTRGQQVTLRCSPKSGHDTVSWYQQALGQGPQFIFQYYEEEERQRGNFPDRFSGHQFPNYSSELNVNALLLGDSALYLCASSRTNTEAFFGQGTRLTVV.

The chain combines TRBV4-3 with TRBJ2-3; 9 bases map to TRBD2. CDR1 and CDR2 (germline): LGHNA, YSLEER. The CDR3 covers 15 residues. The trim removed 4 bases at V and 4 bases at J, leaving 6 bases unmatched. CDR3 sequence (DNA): TGCGCCAGCAGCCCGACGGGCGGGGGGGCAGATACGCAGTATTTT. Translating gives CASSPTGGGADTQYF.

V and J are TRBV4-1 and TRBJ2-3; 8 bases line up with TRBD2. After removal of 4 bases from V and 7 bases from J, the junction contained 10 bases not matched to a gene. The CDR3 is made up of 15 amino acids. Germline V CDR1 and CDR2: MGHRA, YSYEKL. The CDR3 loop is CASSLGLAVSNTQYF. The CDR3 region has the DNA TGCGCCAGCAGCCTCGGACTAGCTGTGTCGAATACGCAGTATTTT.

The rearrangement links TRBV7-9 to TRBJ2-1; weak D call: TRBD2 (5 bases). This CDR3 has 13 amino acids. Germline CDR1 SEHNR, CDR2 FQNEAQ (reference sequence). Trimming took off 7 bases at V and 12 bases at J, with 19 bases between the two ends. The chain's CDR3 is CASTPAVVGMQFF. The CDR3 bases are TGTGCCAGCACCCCAGCAGTAGTCGGGATGCAGTTCTTC.

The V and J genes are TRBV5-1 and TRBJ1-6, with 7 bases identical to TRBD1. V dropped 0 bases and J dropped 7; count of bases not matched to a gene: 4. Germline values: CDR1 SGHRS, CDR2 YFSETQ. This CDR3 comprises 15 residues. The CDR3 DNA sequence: TGCGCCAGCAGCTTGGCGGGACAGCCAAATTCACCCCTCCACTTT. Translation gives CASSLAGQPNSPLHF. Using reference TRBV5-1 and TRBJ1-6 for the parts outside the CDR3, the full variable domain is KAGVTQTPRYLIKTRGQQVTLSCSPISGHRSVSWYQQTPGQGLQFLFEYFSETQRNKGNFPGRFSGRQFSNSRSEMNVSTLELGDSALYLCASSLAGQPNSPLHFGNGTRLTVT.

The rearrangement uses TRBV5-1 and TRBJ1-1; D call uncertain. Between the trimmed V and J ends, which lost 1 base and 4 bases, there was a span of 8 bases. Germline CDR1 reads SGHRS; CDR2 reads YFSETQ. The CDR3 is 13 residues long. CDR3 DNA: TGCGCCAGCAGCTTGCCCGGTAGCACTGAAGCTTTCTTT. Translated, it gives CASSLPGSTEAFF.

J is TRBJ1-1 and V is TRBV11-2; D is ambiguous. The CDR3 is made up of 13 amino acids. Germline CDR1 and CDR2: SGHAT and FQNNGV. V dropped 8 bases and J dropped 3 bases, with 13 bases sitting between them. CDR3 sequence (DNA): TGTGCCAGCTGCTGCGGGCATGACACTGAAGCTTTCTTT. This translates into CASCCGHDTEAFF.